Listed here are 8 T cell receptor beta chains from one sample, sequenced in a study of T cell responses to AZD1222 COVID-19 vaccine. The protocol was immunoSEQ multiplex PCR, while the TCRdb copy is restricted to in-frame clones and leaves out a portion. The profile shows about 140,000 clones, more than 85% of them singletons. Sequenced material: peripheral blood, taken on day 0 of AZD1222 vaccination. The receptors come from an adult in good health.

The gene calls are TRBV15 and TRBJ2-3; the D is unclear. The length of the CDR3 is 13 residues. Trimming stripped 1 base from V and 8 bases from J, with 10 bases between. From germline, CDR1 is LNHNV and CDR2 YYDKDF (reference sequence). The DNA for the CDR3 is TGTGCCACCAGCAGAGTTGGGCCGTCTACGCAGTATTTT. The encoded protein is CATSRVGPSTQYF.

CDR3 sequence reads: CASSYVQGGSYNEQFF. Here the CDR3 DNA reads TGTGCCAGCAGTTACGTCCAGGGGGGATCCTACAATGAGCAGTTCTTC. The chain joins TRBV6-2 or TRBV6-3 to TRBJ2-1; D perhaps matches TRBD1 (7 bases). The V end lost 2 bases, the J end lost 1 base, and 12 bases lay between the germline ends. The germline V gene has CDR1 MNHEY and CDR2 SVGEGT. The CDR3 loop spans 16 amino acids.

The chain couples TRBV6-1 to TRBJ2-1; 9 bases align to TRBD1. The CDR3 runs 16 residues. CDR1 is MNHNS and CDR2 is SASEGT in the germline V gene. J gave up 8 bases and V 0 bases, and 8 bases lay outside the gene matches. This CDR3 is CASSEAQGQGLDEQFF. The CDR3 nucleotides read TGTGCCAGCAGTGAAGCGCAGGGACAGGGTTTAGATGAGCAGTTCTTC.

The chain joins TRBV13 to TRBJ2-7, with 14 bases aligning to TRBD2. Germline V gene data show CDR1 as PRHDT and CDR2 as FYEKMQ (reference sequence). The CDR3 runs to 13 residues. Unmatched junction bases numbered 0, after V lost 5 bases and J lost 6 bases. The CDR3 loop reads CASSGTSGGEQYF. Written as DNA, the CDR3 is TGTGCCAGCAGCGGGACTAGCGGGGGCGAGCAGTACTTC. Full variable domain (outside the CDR3, taken from reference TRBV13 and TRBJ2-7): AAGVIQSPRHLIKEKRETATLKCYPIPRHDTVYWYQQGPGQDPQFLISFYEKMQSDKGSIPDRFSAQQFSDYHSELNMSSLELGDSALYFCASSGTSGGEQYFGPGTRLTVT.

This clone is a singleton in its sample. The gene calls are TRBV5-1 and TRBJ2-3, with a possible D match to TRBD2 (6 bases). The CDR3 has 15 residues. Per the germline V gene, CDR1 is SGHRS and CDR2 is YFSETQ. The germline V and J ends were trimmed by 0 bases and 6 bases, with 14 bases remaining between them. CDR3 region: CASSLGTTRVDTQYF. The DNA for the CDR3 is TGCGCCAGCAGCTTGGGGACTACGAGGGTGGATACGCAGTATTTT.

This chain joins TRBV6-6 and TRBJ1-1, with D possibly TRBD1 on 6 matching bases. In germline, CDR1 is MNHNY, CDR2 SVGAGI (reference sequence). The V end lost 7 bases, the J end lost 3 bases, and 15 bases lay between the germline ends. This CDR3 spans 14 amino acids. CDR3 amino acids: CASTEGTGYTEAFF. The CDR3 nucleotides read TGTGCCAGCACCGAGGGAACAGGGTACACTGAAGCTTTCTTT.

The chain has TRBV28 and TRBJ1-4; D possibly corresponds to TRBD1 (6 bases). CDR1 MDHEN and CDR2 SYDVKM come from the germline V gene. This CDR3 has 16 residues. Trimming took 6 bases from V and 0 from J, leaving 14 bases between them. As DNA, the CDR3 is TGTGCCAGCAGCCCAGGGGCCCTTGCAACTAATGAAAAACTGTTTTTT. It is translated as CASSPGALATNEKLFF.

This CDR3 is CASSRGTGDSGNTIYF. The CDR3 coding sequence is TGTGCCAGCAGCCGGGGGACAGGGGACTCTGGAAACACCATATATTTT. The V gene is TRBV7-7, the J gene TRBJ1-3; 10 bases agree with TRBD1. CDR3 size: 16 residues. V shed 5 bases, J shed 0 bases, and the junction held 4 bases outside the gene matches. Per germline, CDR1 SSHAT and CDR2 FNYEAQ (reference sequence).